These 21 T cell receptor beta chains came from one sample sequenced in a study of T cell responses to AZD1222 COVID-19 vaccine (dated by TCRdb to about 2021). The library was made by the immunoSEQ multiplex PCR assay. This is the immuneACCESS table as TCRdb keeps it, with only in-frame sequences that have V and J called. A part of the clones is gone; compared with another copy, unresolved V genes explain less than half, and the rest is unexplained. Here the sample has about 150,000 clones; more than 85% occur a single time. In total, the top ten clones hold roughly 1.6% of the sample. The time point label, read with the paper, signifies: about 28 days (+/-7) after the second vaccine dose. The sequenced sample was peripheral blood, obtained 28 days after the second AZD1222 dose. The receptors stem from an adult who received the AZD1222 COVID-19 vaccine.

Concerning this clone itself: This specimen includes other DNA sequences encoding the same CDR3. The rearrangement uses TRBV12-3 or TRBV12-4 and TRBJ2-3, with no clear D. The CDR3 length is 11 residues. V lost 3 bases and J 8 bases, leaving 6 bases between the germline ends. The CDR3 DNA reads as TGTGCCAGCAGTTTGGAAGGTACGCAGTATTTT. Its protein product is CASSLEGTQYF.

The chain employs TRBV5-1 and TRBJ2-7; TRBD1 matches at 8 bases. V shed 4 bases and J 2 bases; nucleotides not matched to a gene: 8. This CDR3 spans 15 amino acids. Looked up from germline, CDR1 is SGHRS and CDR2 is YFSETQ. CDR3 in amino acids: CASSQIGQGAYEQYF. The CDR3 DNA follows: TGCGCCAGCAGCCAAATTGGACAGGGAGCCTACGAGCAGTACTTC.

In its sample, this clone was seen a few times. The chain uses TRBV2 and TRBJ1-5; D call uncertain. V was trimmed by 6 bases and J by 11 bases, leaving 17 bases between them. There are 13 residues in the CDR3. The germline V gene encodes CDR1 SNHLY and CDR2 FYNNEI. CDR3 coding DNA: TGTGCCAGCAGCGGGTCTTTAACTGCGTCCCAGCATTTT. Protein product: CASSGSLTASQHF.

The chain recombines TRBV30 with TRBJ1-2; D is undetermined. Trimming pared 1 base from V and 8 bases from J, leaving 14 bases between. The CDR3 has 13 residues. From germline, CDR1 is GTSNPN and CDR2 SVGIG (reference sequence). The CDR3 loop reads CAWSAIASKGYTF. DNA for the CDR3: TGTGCCTGGAGTGCGATAGCCTCTAAGGGCTACACCTTC.

J is TRBJ1-1 and V is TRBV14; possible D gene TRBD1, 5 bases. V was cut by 10 bases and J by 1 base, with 10 bases left in between. Germline values: CDR1 SGHDN, CDR2 FVKESK. The CDR3 is 12 residues long. CDR3 coding DNA: TGTGCCACCTCCGGGGGGAACACTGAAGCTTTCTTT. It specifies CATSGGNTEAFF.

CDR3 coding DNA: TGTGCCAGCAGGGAACCCGGGACAGGGGGCAACGAGCAGTACTTC. Protein product: CASREPGTGGNEQYF. The gene calls are TRBV5-5 and TRBJ2-7; 12 nucleotides align to TRBD1. J was trimmed by 5 bases and V by 5 bases; bases with no gene match: 8. CDR3 size: 15 residues. Per the germline V gene, CDR1 is SGHKS and CDR2 is YYEKEE (reference sequence).

V gene TRBV7-2 combines with J gene TRBJ1-2, with TRBD1 identical over 9 bases. Germline-derived CDR1 and CDR2 are SGHTA and FQGNSA. The CDR3 is made up of 15 amino acids. J lost 2 bases, V lost 4 bases, and 5 bases had no gene match. CDR3 coding DNA: TGTGCCAGCAGCTCCCGGGACAGGGCGAACTATGGCTACACCTTC. It yields the protein CASSSRDRANYGYTF.

Concerning this clone: The identical CDR3 is also encoded by other nucleotide sequences in the sample. The rearrangement links TRBV4-1 to TRBJ1-5, with D unresolved. CDR1 is MGHRA and CDR2 is YSYEKL in the germline V gene. This CDR3 contains 13 residues. V was trimmed by 4 bases and J by 5 bases, leaving 9 bases between them. The CDR3: CASSPPGDQPQHF. DNA of the CDR3: TGCGCCAGCAGCCCTCCCGGGGATCAGCCCCAGCATTTT.

The chain links TRBV15 to TRBJ1-2; D is possibly TRBD1 (6 bases). Trimming removed 0 bases at V and 0 bases at J, with 17 bases between. Germline V CDR1 and CDR2: LNHNV, YYDKDF (reference sequence). The CDR3 extends over 18 amino acids. The CDR3: CATSRDRETGSANYGYTF. The CDR3 region has the DNA TGTGCCACCAGCAGAGATCGTGAGACAGGTAGTGCTAACTATGGCTACACCTTC.

Note on this clone: Other DNA sequences in this sample translate to the same CDR3. The gene calls are TRBV11-3 and TRBJ2-1; 11 bases are shared with TRBD2. The J segment lost 3 bases and the V segment lost 3 bases, leaving 4 bases of the junction unmatched. This CDR3 is built from 16 residues. In germline, CDR1 is SGHNT, CDR2 YENEEA. The CDR3 is CASSFGGLADYNEQFF. For the CDR3, the DNA is TGTGCCAGCAGCTTTGGGGGACTAGCGGACTACAATGAGCAGTTCTTC.

The chain employs TRBV4-1 and TRBJ2-4; TRBD1 agrees at 9 bases. The V gene end was trimmed by 4 bases and the J gene end by 6 bases; junction bases not matched to a gene: 10. The CDR3 covers 16 residues. Germline CDR1 and CDR2: MGHRA and YSYEKL. The CDR3 coding sequence is TGCGCCAGCAGCCCCGGGACAGGGCGAACGGGAAACATTCAGTACTTC. This codes for CASSPGTGRTGNIQYF.

The chain recombines TRBV19 with TRBJ2-5, with D perhaps matching TRBD1 (6 bases). Per the germline V gene, CDR1 is LNHDA and CDR2 is SQIVND (reference sequence). The CDR3 sequence is 15 residues long. The germline V and J ends were trimmed by 5 bases and 1 base, with 14 bases remaining between them. The CDR3 is CASSVQRGGQETQYF. CDR3 DNA sequence: TGTGCCAGTAGTGTCCAGAGAGGGGGCCAAGAGACCCAGTACTTC.

V is TRBV13 and J is TRBJ1-2; D unresolved. V was clipped by 6 bases and J by 7 bases, with 9 bases between them. The germline CDR1 and CDR2 sequences are PRHDT and FYEKMQ (reference sequence). The CDR3 is made up of 11 amino acids. The CDR3 region is CASRITIGYTF. The CDR3, as DNA: TGTGCCAGCAGGATAACCATTGGCTACACCTTC. Full variable domain (rest looked up from reference TRBV13 and TRBJ1-2): AAGVIQSPRHLIKEKRETATLKCYPIPRHDTVYWYQQGPGQDPQFLISFYEKMQSDKGSIPDRFSAQQFSDYHSELNMSSLELGDSALYFCASRITIGYTFGSGTRLTVV.

This clone has just one count. The rearrangement links TRBV19 to TRBJ2-3, with 7 bases lining up with TRBD2. CDR3 length: 16 residues. Germline assignment: CDR1 LNHDA and CDR2 SQIVND (reference sequence). V shed 3 bases and J 2 bases; nucleotides not matched to a gene: 8. The CDR3 loop is CASSIRGGGLTDTQYF. CDR3 nucleotide sequence: TGTGCCAGTAGTATCAGAGGCGGGGGACTCACAGATACGCAGTATTTT.

This chain connects TRBV6-5 to TRBJ1-1; 10 bases line up with TRBD1. Germline CDR1 and CDR2: MNHEY and SVGAGI. Unmatched junction bases numbered 1, after V lost 5 bases and J lost 1 base. This CDR3 contains 14 residues. The CDR3 nucleotides read TGTGCCAGCAGTCGACAGGGGGCGAACACTGAAGCTTTCTTT. Its protein is CASSRQGANTEAFF.

The rearrangement joins TRBV4-1 to TRBJ1-2; a possible D gene is TRBD1 (5 bases). The germline V and J ends were trimmed by 1 base and 6 bases, with 15 bases remaining between them. This CDR3 contains 15 residues. Germline V gene data show CDR1 as MGHRA and CDR2 as YSYEKL. Here the CDR3 reads CASSQGGRKGHGYTF. The CDR3, as DNA: TGCGCCAGCAGCCAAGGGGGAAGGAAGGGACATGGCTACACCTTC.

This clone was observed a single time. The rearrangement uses TRBV5-1 and TRBJ1-6; D gene uncertain. Germline V lookup: CDR1 SGHRS, CDR2 YFSETQ. Trimming took 4 bases from V and 5 from J, leaving 13 bases between them. The CDR3 runs 15 residues. CDR3 in amino acids: CASSPGPSNNSPLHF. As DNA, the CDR3 is TGCGCCAGCAGCCCGGGTCCCTCAAATAATTCACCCCTCCACTTT.

The chain recombines TRBV28 with TRBJ2-7; no reliable D call. CDR3 length: 13 amino acids. The V end lost 3 bases, the J end lost 0 bases, and 6 bases lay between the germline ends. The V gene's germline CDR1 is MDHEN and CDR2 SYDVKM. CDR3 DNA sequence: TGTGCCAGCAGTTTCCCGAGCTCCTACGAGCAGTACTTC. Amino acids: CASSFPSSYEQYF.

This chain joins TRBV6-1 and TRBJ1-1; the D is unclear. The CDR3 extends over 14 amino acids. Germline V gene lookup returns CDR1 MNHNS and CDR2 SASEGT. Trimming cost V 2 bases and J 3 bases, with 10 bases left between them. The CDR3, as DNA: TGTGCCAGCAGTGAACTACCGGGATACACTGAAGCTTTCTTT. Amino acid sequence: CASSELPGYTEAFF.

The chain carries TRBV10-3 and TRBJ2-1; maybe TRBD2 (7 bases). The CDR3 is 16 residues long. Per the germline V gene, CDR1 is ENHRY and CDR2 is SYGVKD. Trimming shortened V by 3 bases and J by 5 bases, and 17 bases separated the two germline ends. CDR3 protein: CAISDSTRGANNEQFF. CDR3 sequence (DNA): TGTGCCATCAGTGACTCTACTCGGGGGGCAAACAATGAGCAGTTCTTC.

The J gene is TRBJ2-7, the V gene TRBV7-9, with 11 bases matching TRBD2. From germline, CDR1 is SEHNR and CDR2 FQNEAQ (reference sequence). The CDR3 consists of 18 residues. The ends lost 5 bases at V and 7 bases at J; junction bases unmatched: 19. The CDR3 region is CASSPPGLAELSGGEQYF. In DNA, the CDR3 is TGTGCCAGCAGCCCCCCGGGACTAGCGGAGCTCTCTGGGGGGGAGCAGTACTTC.